Sequencing of this T cell receptor beta chain was carried out in a study of CD8+ T cells in alopecia areata. It was from PBMCs that CD4+ and CD8+ T cells were sorted. Germline assignment: CDR1 LGHNT and CDR2 FRNRAP. The length of the CDR3 is 13 residues. With V trimmed by 5 bases and J by 4 bases, 4 bases remained unmatched. General study results and limits: Lesional scalp, notably in alopecia totalis/universalis, had clonality above that of normal scalp. Unlike in mice, where it was clearer, TCR sharing across patients was less clear, possibly HLA-related.

This clone was seen more than once but under ten times. Its antigen is not identified. Reverse transcription of extracted RNA yielded cDNA, which provided the sequencing template. Profiled with immunoSEQ multiplex PCR; TCRdb holds only in-frame clones, not every one. Of roughly 150,000 clones listed, 62% are singletons. The chain is built from TRBV12-5 and TRBJ2-5, with 7 bases fitting TRBD2. The sample taken for sequencing was CD8+ T cells sorted from blood. The receptor was derived from a human donor in good health. CDR3 DNA sequence: TGTGCTAGTGGTCGGGACTACCGAGAGACCCAGTACTTC. It is translated as CASGRDYRETQYF. Together with reference TRBV12-5 and TRBJ2-5, the CDR3 gives the full variable domain: DARVTQTPRHKVTEMGQEVTMRCQPILGHNTVFWYRQTMMQGLELLAYFRNRAPLDDSGMPKDRFSAEMPDATLATLKIQPSEPRDSAVYFCASGRDYRETQYFGPGTRLLVL.